The next 25 T cell receptor beta chains were all read from a single sample in a study of T cell responses to AZD1222 COVID-19 vaccine. Sequencing was performed with immunoSEQ multiplex PCR; in TCRdb, only in-frame clones are kept and a portion is missing. The sample yields tens of thousands of clones, about 85% seen once. The sequenced sample was peripheral blood, obtained on day 0 of AZD1222 vaccination. The receptors stem from an adult in good health.

The count of this clone is one. The chain joins TRBV5-8 to TRBJ1-2; D is unclear. The CDR3 totals 15 residues. Germline loops: CDR1 SGHTS, CDR2 YDEGEE. V lost 5 bases and J lost 0, with 14 bases in between. The CDR3 nucleotides read TGTGCCAGCAGATTGCCCGCGGGAGCTAACTATGGCTACACCTTC. It translates to CASRLPAGANYGYTF.

CDR3 sequence: CASSSFHGDRGRETQYF. Here the CDR3 DNA reads TGTGCCAGCAGCTCATTCCACGGAGACAGGGGGCGGGAGACCCAGTACTTC. The V gene is TRBV27, the J gene TRBJ2-5; 10 nucleotides line up with TRBD1. The CDR3 loop spans 17 amino acids. Germline lookup yields CDR1 MNHEY and CDR2 SMNVEV (reference sequence). After removal of 6 bases from V and 5 bases from J, the junction contained 15 bases not matched to a gene.

The chain employs TRBV7-9 and TRBJ2-3; the D gene is possibly TRBD2 (5 bases). This CDR3 region has 13 residues. Germline values: CDR1 SEHNR, CDR2 FQNEAQ (reference sequence). V was cut by 2 bases and J by 6 bases, with 9 bases left in between. Written as DNA, the CDR3 is TGTGCCAGCAGCTTATCGGAGCGGGATACGCAGTATTTT. Protein: CASSLSERDTQYF.

This clone was counted only a few times. The V and J genes are TRBV11-3 and TRBJ2-6, with a possible D match to TRBD2 (5 bases). The V end lost 8 bases, the J end lost 4 bases, and 18 bases lay between the germline ends. The CDR3 totals 16 residues. CDR1 and CDR2 (germline): SGHNT, YENEEA. Written as DNA, the CDR3 is TGTGCCAGCTCCCAGCTAGGAGGATCAGGGGCCAACGTCCTGACTTTC. Protein sequence: CASSQLGGSGANVLTF.

This clone was counted a single time. The chain combines TRBV7-2 with TRBJ2-2, with TRBD2 matching 11 bases. Germline V gene sequence: CDR1 SGHTA, CDR2 FQGNSA. This CDR3 spans 16 amino acids. J gave up 8 bases and V 5 bases, and 10 bases lay outside the gene matches. CDR3 in DNA: TGTGCCAGCAGCCCGCCCCGCGGGACTAGCGGTGGGGAGCTGTTTTTT. It codes for CASSPPRGTSGGELFF.

This chain connects TRBV20-1 to TRBJ1-3, with a possible D match to TRBD1 (6 bases). CDR3 size: 11 residues. Looked up from germline, CDR1 is DFQATT and CDR2 is SNEGSKA (reference sequence). The CDR3 is CGGDSGNTIYF. The CDR3 DNA sequence: TGCGGGGGCGACTCTGGAAACACCATATATTTT.

V and J are TRBV19 and TRBJ2-7; the match to TRBD1 covers 9 bases. Germline V gene data show CDR1 as LNHDA and CDR2 as SQIVND (reference sequence). This CDR3 region has 15 residues. V dropped 5 bases and J dropped 6; count of bases not matched to a gene: 11. The CDR3 spells CASSLLGGQGREQYF. The CDR3 DNA reads TGTGCCAGTAGTCTCCTAGGGGGACAGGGTCGCGAGCAGTACTTC.

This chain uses TRBV18 with TRBJ1-1; TRBD1 might be the D (6 bases). V shed 3 bases and J shed 1 base, with 9 bases lying between them. CDR3 length: 14 residues. Per the germline V gene, CDR1 is KGHSH and CDR2 is LQKENI. CDR3 coding DNA: TGTGCCAGCTCACCTCAGACAGGGAACACTGAAGCTTTCTTT. This gives the protein CASSPQTGNTEAFF. The full variable domain, in which reference TRBV18 and TRBJ1-1 provide the parts outside the CDR3, is NAGVMQNPRHLVRRRGQEARLRCSPMKGHSHVYWYRQLPEEGLKFMVYLQKENIIDESGMPKERFSAEFPKEGPSILRIQQVVRGDSAAYFCASSPQTGNTEAFFGQGTRLTVV.

This clone was counted only a few times. The J gene is TRBJ1-6, the V gene TRBV19, with TRBD1 as a possible D gene (5 bases). CDR1 and CDR2 (germline): LNHDA, SQIVND (reference sequence). This CDR3 spans 16 amino acids. Trimming stripped 9 bases from V and 0 bases from J, with 15 bases between. Written as DNA, the CDR3 is TGTGCCAGCGGGACTCAGAGAAGCTCCTATAATTCACCCCTCCACTTT. It is translated as CASGTQRSSYNSPLHF.

J is TRBJ2-1 and V is TRBV24-1, with a tentative D call TRBD2 (6 bases). V gave up 5 bases and J gave up 4 bases, with 11 bases separating them. The CDR3 runs 14 residues. The germline V gene encodes CDR1 KGHDR and CDR2 SFDVKD. CDR3 DNA: TGTGCCACCAGTGTTGGGGGGAGATACAATGAGCAGTTCTTC. This encodes CATSVGGRYNEQFF.

The gene calls are TRBV12-3 or TRBV12-4 and TRBJ1-3, with D unclear. Between the trimmed V and J ends, which lost 1 base and 7 bases, there was a span of 5 bases. The CDR3 consists of 12 residues. The CDR3: CASSLVGNTIYF. CDR3 in DNA: TGTGCCAGCAGTTTAGTAGGGAACACCATATATTTT.

V gene TRBV3-1 (or the pseudogene TRBV3-2) combines with J gene TRBJ1-1; D perhaps matches TRBD1 (5 bases). Germline-derived CDR1 and CDR2 are LGHDT and YNNKEL (reference sequence). The length of the CDR3 is 14 residues. V shed 1 base and J shed 4 bases, with 10 bases lying between them. Written as DNA, the CDR3 is TGTGCCAGCAGCCAAGGGGCGGGGGGCACTGAAGCTTTCTTT. Encoded protein: CASSQGAGGTEAFF.

The chain employs TRBV2 and TRBJ2-7; 7 bases line up with TRBD1. V lost 4 bases to trimming and J lost 4 bases; unmatched junction nucleotides: 7. Germline V gives CDR1 SNHLY, CDR2 FYNNEI. This CDR3 comprises 14 residues. CDR3 amino acids: CASSVPGGLYEQYF. The DNA for the CDR3 is TGTGCCAGCAGTGTGCCAGGGGGTTTGTACGAGCAGTACTTC.

The rearrangement links TRBV19 to TRBJ2-7, with 11 positions matching TRBD1. Germline V gene data show CDR1 as LNHDA and CDR2 as SQIVND (reference sequence). This CDR3 has 15 amino acids. V trimming: 1 base; J trimming: 6 bases; junction bases outside the gene matches: 5. The CDR3 nucleotides are TGTGCCAGTAGTATAGTAGGGACAGGGGGAGTCGAGCAGTACTTC. Encoded protein: CASSIVGTGGVEQYF.

The chain combines TRBV2 with TRBJ2-7; 7 positions agree with TRBD1. The CDR3 consists of 15 residues. V trimming: 6 bases; J trimming: 3 bases; junction bases outside the gene matches: 11. The germline V gene has CDR1 SNHLY and CDR2 FYNNEI. CDR3 nucleotide sequence: TGTGCCAGCAGCCGGAACGGACAGGCCGACTACGAGCAGTACTTC. It specifies CASSRNGQADYEQYF.

This clone was counted only a few times. The chain joins TRBV2 to TRBJ2-7; D remains ambiguous. V was pared by 1 base and J by 3 bases, with 10 bases between. Germline V gene sequence: CDR1 SNHLY, CDR2 FYNNEI. The CDR3 spans 14 residues. CDR3: CASSEGGNFYEQYF. CDR3 DNA: TGTGCCAGCAGTGAAGGGGGTAACTTCTACGAGCAGTACTTC.

This chain joins TRBV6-1 and TRBJ1-1; D uncertain. The CDR3 length is 13 residues. Germline V lookup: CDR1 MNHNS, CDR2 SASEGT. Trimming stripped 1 base from V and 8 bases from J, with 11 bases between. The DNA of the CDR3 is TGTGCCAGCAGTGAAGGCTGGGGTACAGAAGCTTTCTTT. Protein: CASSEGWGTEAFF.

The rearrangement links TRBV19 to TRBJ1-1, with D unresolved. The germline gives CDR1 LNHDA, CDR2 SQIVND (reference sequence). V lost 3 bases and J 1 base, leaving 12 bases between the germline ends. The CDR3 totals 15 residues. CDR3 residues: CASSMGWQPNTEAFF. In DNA, the CDR3 is TGTGCCAGTAGTATGGGCTGGCAGCCGAACACTGAAGCTTTCTTT.

V usage is TRBV5-1 and J usage is TRBJ2-3; no definite D call. The CDR3 sequence is 14 residues long. Germline V CDR1 and CDR2: SGHRS, YFSETQ. Between the trimmed V and J ends, which lost 0 bases and 2 bases, there was a span of 7 bases. CDR3 coding DNA: TGCGCCAGCAGCTTGGCCCCGTTCACAGATACGCAGTATTTT. It encodes CASSLAPFTDTQYF.

J is TRBJ1-1 and V is TRBV5-1, with D possibly being TRBD1 (6 bases). Germline CDR1 reads SGHRS; CDR2 reads YFSETQ. The ends were cut back, 1 base at V and 8 bases at J, with 12 bases in the middle. The CDR3 sequence is 13 residues long. Here the CDR3 reads CASSLRGGVEAFF. The DNA for the CDR3 is TGCGCCAGCAGCTTGAGGGGGGGTGTAGAAGCTTTCTTT. Looking up the rest from reference TRBV5-1 and TRBJ1-1 gives the full variable domain: KAGVTQTPRYLIKTRGQQVTLSCSPISGHRSVSWYQQTPGQGLQFLFEYFSETQRNKGNFPGRFSGRQFSNSRSEMNVSTLELGDSALYLCASSLRGGVEAFFGQGTRLTVV.

The chain uses TRBV11-1 and TRBJ2-3, with 8 bases fitting TRBD1. The CDR3 is made up of 15 amino acids. Germline values: CDR1 SGHAT, CDR2 FQDESV (reference sequence). V was clipped by 5 bases and J by 1 base; unmatched bases: 5. The CDR3 loop reads CASSRPGQGTDTQYF. CDR3 coding DNA: TGTGCCAGCAGCCGACCGGGACAGGGCACAGATACGCAGTATTTT.

The chain links TRBV16 to TRBJ1-2; D is uncertain. Germline values: CDR1 KGHSY, CDR2 FQNENV. Trimming stripped 0 bases from V and 0 bases from J, with 5 bases between. This CDR3 spans 14 amino acids. The CDR3, as DNA: TGTGCCAGCAGCCAATCAACCCCTAACTATGGCTACACCTTC. It specifies CASSQSTPNYGYTF.

This clone turned up a few times. This rearrangement joins TRBV27 to TRBJ2-7; 8 nucleotides align to TRBD1. The germline V gene has CDR1 MNHEY and CDR2 SMNVEV (reference sequence). With 6 bases clipped from V and 3 bases from J, the junction kept 4 bases outside the gene matches. The CDR3 totals 13 residues. The CDR3 is CASRPDRGYEQYF. CDR3 coding DNA: TGTGCCAGCAGACCCGACAGGGGCTACGAGCAGTACTTC.

V is TRBV6-5 and J is TRBJ1-5; 9 nucleotides line up with TRBD1. CDR1 and CDR2 (germline): MNHEY, SVGAGI. V dropped 6 bases and J dropped 7; count of bases not matched to a gene: 10. This CDR3 is built from 15 residues. CDR3 region: CASSVEQGAGQPQHF. The CDR3 nucleotides read TGTGCCAGCAGCGTAGAACAGGGGGCGGGACAGCCCCAGCATTTT.

This clone was counted a few times. This chain uses TRBV29-1 with TRBJ1-1; D ambiguous. The CDR3 is 13 residues long. Germline CDR1 SQVTM, CDR2 ANQGSEA. The V end lost 7 bases, the J end lost 4 bases, and 16 bases lay between the germline ends. Written as DNA, the CDR3 is TGCAGCGCGGGTAATCATGGCGGCACTGAAGCTTTCTTT. This sequence encodes CSAGNHGGTEAFF. Using reference TRBV29-1 and TRBJ1-1 for the parts outside the CDR3, the full variable domain is SAVISQKPSRDICQRGTSLTIQCQVDSQVTMMFWYRQQPGQSLTLIATANQGSEATYESGFVIDKFPISRPNLTFSTLTVSNMSPEDSSIYLCSAGNHGGTEAFFGQGTRLTVV.